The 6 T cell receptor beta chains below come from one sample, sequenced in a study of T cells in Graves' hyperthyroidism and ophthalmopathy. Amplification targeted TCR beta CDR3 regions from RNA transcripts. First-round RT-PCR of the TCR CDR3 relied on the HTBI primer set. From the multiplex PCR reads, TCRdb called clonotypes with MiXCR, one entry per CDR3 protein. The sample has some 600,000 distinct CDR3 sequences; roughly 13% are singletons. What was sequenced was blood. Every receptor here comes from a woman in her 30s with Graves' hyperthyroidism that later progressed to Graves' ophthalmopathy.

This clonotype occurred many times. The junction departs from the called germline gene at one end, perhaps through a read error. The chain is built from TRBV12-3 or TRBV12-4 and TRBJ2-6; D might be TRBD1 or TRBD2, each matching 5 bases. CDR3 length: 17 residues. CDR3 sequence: CASSFSGSYSGANVLTF. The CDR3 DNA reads TGTGCCAGCAGTTTTTCAGGGAGTTACTCTGGAGCCAACGTCCTGACTTTC.

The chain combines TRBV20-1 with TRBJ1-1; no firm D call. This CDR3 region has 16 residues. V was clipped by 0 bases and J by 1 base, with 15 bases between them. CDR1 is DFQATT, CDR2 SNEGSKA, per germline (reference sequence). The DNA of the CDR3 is TGCAGTGCTAGAGATAAAAAGGGCTGGAAGAACACTGAAGCTTTCTTT. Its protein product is CSARDKKGWKNTEAFF.

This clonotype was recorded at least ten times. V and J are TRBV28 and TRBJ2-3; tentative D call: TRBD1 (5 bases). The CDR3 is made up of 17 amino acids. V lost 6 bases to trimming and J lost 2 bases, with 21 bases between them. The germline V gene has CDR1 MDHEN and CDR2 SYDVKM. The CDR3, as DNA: TGTGCCAGCAGACCGGCAGCTTATCAGGGTCCCACAGATACGCAGTATTTT. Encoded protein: CASRPAAYQGPTDTQYF.

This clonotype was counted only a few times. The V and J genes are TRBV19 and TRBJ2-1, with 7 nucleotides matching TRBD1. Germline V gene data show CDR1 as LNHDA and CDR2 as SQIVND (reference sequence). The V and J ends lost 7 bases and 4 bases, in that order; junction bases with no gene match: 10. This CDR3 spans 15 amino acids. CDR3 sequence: CASNLEGQPYNEQFF. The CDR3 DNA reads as TGTGCCAGTAATTTAGAGGGACAGCCTTACAATGAGCAGTTCTTC.

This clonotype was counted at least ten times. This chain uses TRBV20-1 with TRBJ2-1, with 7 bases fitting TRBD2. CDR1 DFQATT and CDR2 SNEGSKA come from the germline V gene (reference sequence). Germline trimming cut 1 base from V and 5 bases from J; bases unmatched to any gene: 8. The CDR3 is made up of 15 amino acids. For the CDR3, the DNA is TGCAGTGCTAGAGCCGGGACTATATTCCACAATGAGCAGTTCTTC. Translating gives CSARAGTIFHNEQFF.

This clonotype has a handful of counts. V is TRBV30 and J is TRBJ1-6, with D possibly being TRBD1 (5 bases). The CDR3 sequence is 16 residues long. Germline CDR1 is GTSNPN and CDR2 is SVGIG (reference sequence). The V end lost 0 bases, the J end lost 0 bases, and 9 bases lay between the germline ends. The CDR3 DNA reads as TGTGCCTGGAGTGTAACTGGGGGCTCCTATAATTCACCCCTCCACTTT. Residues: CAWSVTGGSYNSPLHF.